These T cell receptor beta chains were read from a single sample in a study of lymphopenia after photon versus proton radiotherapy. Libraries were prepared by immunoSEQ multiplex PCR; TCRdb keeps only in-frame clonotypes and omits some of them. The table records 67,000 or so clones, about 90% of them present only once. Sequenced here: peripheral blood, sampled from a patient treated with proton-based radiotherapy. These receptors were collected from an elderly man with esophageal cancer. CDR3s leave out the opening cysteine and the closing phenylalanine or tryptophan.

j_gene	len	v_gene	CDR3aa
TRBJ1-2	12	TRBV7-2	ASSLVWVGYGYT
TRBJ2-5	11	TRBV4-1	ASSQAPRETQY
TRBJ1-1	8	TRBV6-5	ASSQTEAF
TRBJ2-3	14	TRBV30	AWSVLGTRGADTQY
TRBJ2-2	12	TRBV7-9	ASSSSPEGGELF
TRBJ1-1	13	TRBV6-5	ASRIRGNRNTEAF
TRBJ1-2	13	TRBV23-1	ASSQPGTDNYGYT
TRBJ1-2	12	TRBV11-3	ASSSTGAPYGYT
TRBJ2-7	14	TRBV5-1	ASASDVAGGSYEQY
TRBJ2-3	10	TRBV29-1	SVEGQTDTQY
TRBJ2-6	15	TRBV11-2	ASTASGASSGANVLT
TRBJ2-1	14	TRBV5-8	ASSRPGQGRHNEQF
TRBJ1-4	13	TRBV10-3	AISDDRGSLEKLF
TRBJ1-2	10	TRBV7-3	ASSLTLNGYT
TRBJ2-1	11	TRBV7-9	ASSLPGFNEQF
TRBJ1-2	11	TRBV6-6	ASSRSGHYGYT
TRBJ1-4	13	TRBV7-9	ASSLVPSREEKLF
TRBJ2-1	14	TRBV5-1	ASSLEQWSSYNEQF
TRBJ1-1	14	TRBV18	ASSPTGQGLNTEAF
TRBJ2-5	14	TRBV7-2	ASSTQGAGRQETQY
TRBJ2-5	11	TRBV7-6	ASSPSRLETQY
TRBJ1-3	12	TRBV7-6	ASSLTNSGNTIY
TRBJ2-7	9	TRBV29-1	SVEGAQVQY
TRBJ2-5	14	TRBV11-2	ASSISGGVGQETQY
TRBJ1-5	10	TRBV10-1	ASSASRQPQH
TRBJ2-3	13	TRBV7-2	ASELGLAGLDTQY
TRBJ2-1	14	TRBV9	ASSDLAGGSYNEQF
TRBJ2-2	14	TRBV7-2	ASSLAALLNTGELF
TRBJ2-5	13	TRBV2	ASNVGSYQGETQY
TRBJ1-4	11	TRBV10-3	AISEVRLEKLF
TRBJ2-7	8	TRBV7-8	ASSFASSN
TRBJ1-2	16	TRBV7-3	ASSPSRPDMGARYGYT
TRBJ2-3	8	TRBV20-1	SALGDTQY
TRBJ1-1	13	TRBV9	ASSVVGTVNTEAF
TRBJ1-2	14	TRBV7-3	ASSAAGQPKDYGYT
TRBJ2-7	14	TRBV7-3	ASSPGTGGERDEQY